The T cell receptor beta chain under discussion was sequenced for a study of control samples from healthy donors and cancer patients. CDR1 and CDR2 from the germline V gene are SEHNR and FQNEAQ (reference sequence). The V gene lost 5 bases and the J gene lost 4 bases, with 17 bases spanning the gap. This CDR3 is 15 amino acids long. Sequenced by immunoSEQ multiplex PCR; TCRdb stores in-frame clones only, minus some. The table has about 88,000 clones, over 85% seen once. This clonotype was obtained from a man younger than 35 in good health. What was sequenced was blood. The J gene is TRBJ1-2, the V gene TRBV7-9, with D possibly TRBD1 on 6 matching bases. CDR3 coding DNA: TGTGCCAGCAGCCGGGGGCAGGGGCGAGGCTATGGCTACACCTTC. Protein sequence: CASSRGQGRGYGYTF.